Presented here are 28 T cell receptor beta chains from one specimen sequenced in a study of T-cell memory formation after mild COVID-19. TCRdb itself ran the 5' RACE reads through MiXCR, one entry per CDR3 protein. The table includes about 360,000 distinct CDR3 sequences, roughly 14% detected once. Sequencing used PBMCs or a T cell subset sorted from them (not recorded which). Source of these receptors: a young man who had mild COVID-19 (a few samples of this study predate the infection). Cell type and time point are not known.

This clonotype showed up just a few times. The chain carries TRBV7-8 and TRBJ1-1; no reliable D call. The CDR3 length is 13 residues. Germline V gene sequence: CDR1 SGHVS, CDR2 FQNEAQ. The V end lost 6 bases, the J end lost 0 bases, and 8 bases lay between the germline ends. CDR3 nucleotide sequence: TGTGCCAGCAGGACCAACATGAACACTGAAGCTTTCTTT. This translates into CASRTNMNTEAFF. The variable domain in full, completed from reference TRBV7-8 and TRBJ1-1, reads GAGVSQSPRYKVAKRGQDVALRCDPISGHVSLFWYQQALGQGPEFLTYFQNEAQLDKSGLPSDRFFAERPEGSVSTLKIQRTQQEDSAVYLCASRTNMNTEAFFGQGTRLTVV.

This chain uses TRBV5-1 with TRBJ1-2; 8 bases fit TRBD1. The CDR3 loop spans 16 amino acids. V shed 4 bases and J 3 bases; nucleotides not matched to a gene: 11. The germline gives CDR1 SGHRS, CDR2 YFSETQ. As DNA, the CDR3 is TGCGCCAGCAGCATAGGACAGGGTTTGTCTTACTATGGCTACACCTTC. Amino acid sequence: CASSIGQGLSYYGYTF. The variable domain in full, completed from reference TRBV5-1 and TRBJ1-2, reads KAGVTQTPRYLIKTRGQQVTLSCSPISGHRSVSWYQQTPGQGLQFLFEYFSETQRNKGNFPGRFSGRQFSNSRSEMNVSTLELGDSALYLCASSIGQGLSYYGYTFGSGTRLTVV.

This clonotype was recorded a few times. This chain links TRBV2 with TRBJ1-5; weak D call: TRBD1 (6 bases). The CDR3 consists of 16 residues. Germline CDR1 SNHLY, CDR2 FYNNEI. Trimming pared 7 bases from V and 1 base from J, leaving 17 bases between. The CDR3 loop reads CASTPLRGESNQPQHF. The CDR3 nucleotides read TGTGCCAGCACCCCCTTAAGGGGGGAGAGCAATCAGCCCCAGCATTTT. Variable domain in full (rest from reference TRBV2 and TRBJ1-5): EPEVTQTPSHQVTQMGQEVILRCVPISNHLYFYWYRQILGQKVEFLVSFYNNEISEKSEIFDDQFSVERPDGSNFTLKIRSTKLEDSAMYFCASTPLRGESNQPQHFGDGTRLSIL.

In this sample, this clonotype turned up a few times. The rearrangement joins TRBV5-1 to TRBJ2-3, with 9 bases matching TRBD2. V shed 5 bases, J shed 6 bases, and the junction held 13 bases outside the gene matches. CDR1 and CDR2 from the germline V gene are SGHRS and YFSETQ. CDR3 length: 16 amino acids. CDR3 region: CASRARLADGRDTQYF. CDR3 DNA sequence: TGCGCCAGCAGAGCGCGACTAGCGGACGGGAGGGATACGCAGTATTTT.

This clonotype was seen a few times. Sequence at one end of the junction differs from germline and may be a read error. The gene calls are TRBV5-6 and TRBJ2-4; a weak D match, TRBD2 (5 bases). From germline, CDR1 is SGHDT and CDR2 YYEEEE. The CDR3 runs 14 residues. DNA for the CDR3: TGTGCCAGCTATTTCAGCGGAGCCCAAAACATTCAGTACTTC. Protein: CASYFSGAQNIQYF.

This clonotype was picked up many times. The chain combines TRBV5-1 with TRBJ2-1; D gene uncertain. Germline values: CDR1 SGHRS, CDR2 YFSETQ. The germline V and J ends were trimmed by 0 bases and 3 bases, with 10 bases remaining between them. This CDR3 has 15 amino acids. The CDR3 sequence: CASSLVTAIYNEQFF. The CDR3 DNA follows: TGCGCCAGCAGCTTGGTAACGGCCATCTACAATGAGCAGTTCTTC.

The rearrangement joins TRBV20-1 to TRBJ1-1; 8 bases match TRBD1. CDR1 and CDR2 (germline): DFQATT, SNEGSKA (reference sequence). The CDR3 covers 12 residues. Trimming removed 5 bases from V and 6 bases from J; junction bases left unmatched: 5. CDR3 amino acids: CSASRGLAEAFF. The CDR3 DNA reads as TGCAGTGCTTCCAGGGGGCTCGCTGAAGCTTTCTTT.

This clonotype showed up just a few times. V and J are TRBV20-1 and TRBJ2-6; D is unresolved. This CDR3 spans 14 amino acids. V was cut by 4 bases and J by 0 bases, with 7 bases left in between. CDR1 is DFQATT and CDR2 is SNEGSKA in the germline V gene (reference sequence). CDR3 sequence: CSAILSSGANVLTF. CDR3 nucleotide sequence: TGCAGTGCTATTTTGAGCTCTGGGGCCAACGTCCTGACTTTC.

This chain links TRBV18 with TRBJ2-3, with D possibly matching TRBD1 (7 bases). V was cut by 6 bases and J by 2 bases, with 12 bases left in between. The CDR3 runs 14 residues. Germline CDR1 is KGHSH and CDR2 is LQKENI. The CDR3 here is CASSRDSLTDTQYF. The CDR3, as DNA: TGTGCCAGCTCGCGGGACAGCCTCACAGATACGCAGTATTTT.

This clonotype occurred a few times. The J gene is TRBJ1-3, the V gene TRBV7-2; D not resolved. Trimming took 1 base from V and 2 from J, leaving 6 bases between them. This CDR3 comprises 14 residues. Germline CDR1 reads SGHTA; CDR2 reads FQGNSA. The CDR3 DNA is TGTGCCAGCAGCTTAGTCGGGGCTGGAAACACCATATATTTT. Its protein is CASSLVGAGNTIYF.

A few counts support this clonotype. This chain links TRBV4-2 with TRBJ1-2, with 8 bases identical to TRBD1. Losses at the gene ends were 4 bases for V and 8 bases for J; bases not matched to a gene: 12. CDR1 and CDR2 (germline): LGHNA, YNFKEQ. This CDR3 is built from 15 residues. CDR3 amino acids: CASSPDRGGMEGYTF. CDR3 nucleotide sequence: TGTGCCAGCAGCCCCGACAGGGGTGGAATGGAGGGCTACACCTTC.

As for this clonotype: A read error may be the cause here, since a much bigger clone is one base away. The rearrangement uses TRBV5-4 and TRBJ2-3, with 10 bases aligning to TRBD2. Per germline, CDR1 SGHNT and CDR2 YYREEE (reference sequence). V dropped 7 bases and J dropped 4; count of bases not matched to a gene: 18. The CDR3 has 18 amino acids. The CDR3 DNA reads as TGTGCCAGCCGCGCGGGAGGACGAGCGGGGGGGCAAGCAGATACGCAGTATTTT. Amino acid sequence: CASRAGGRAGGQADTQYF.

This clonotype was observed a few times. V and J are TRBV10-3 and TRBJ2-7; 7 bases are shared with TRBD2. The CDR3 has 12 residues. V was pared by 7 bases and J by 5 bases, with 5 bases of the junction left unmatched. In germline, CDR1 is ENHRY, CDR2 SYGVKD. This chain's CDR3 is CAIKTSDDEQYF. The CDR3 DNA is TGTGCCATCAAAACTAGCGATGACGAGCAGTACTTC.

J is TRBJ2-2 and V is TRBV12-3 or TRBV12-4; D uncertain. There are 14 residues in the CDR3. Deletions cut 7 bases from V and 4 bases from J, with 13 bases between. This chain's CDR3 is CASTRFEGTGELFF. CDR3 sequence (DNA): TGTGCCAGCACCAGATTCGAAGGCACCGGGGAGCTGTTTTTT.

This clonotype was counted a few times. The chain links TRBV12-3 or TRBV12-4 to TRBJ2-7; tentatively, D is TRBD2 (6 bases). This CDR3 has 15 residues. Trimming stripped 5 bases from V and 6 bases from J, with 20 bases between. CDR3 loop: CASSPPPGVHREQYF. The DNA for the CDR3 is TGTGCCAGCAGTCCCCCCCCGGGGGTGCATCGCGAGCAGTACTTC.

V and J are TRBV20-1 and TRBJ1-3; D possibly corresponds to TRBD1 (5 bases). CDR3 size: 11 residues. With 6 bases removed from V and 4 bases from J, the gap between germline ends came to 7 bases. Germline V gives CDR1 DFQATT, CDR2 SNEGSKA (reference sequence). Here the CDR3 reads CSARVGNTIYF. The CDR3 region has the DNA TGCAGTGCCAGGGTGGGAAACACCATATATTTT.

The chain uses TRBV4-1 and TRBJ1-6; D perhaps matches TRBD1 (6 bases). This CDR3 has 15 residues. The ends were cut back, 4 bases at V and 2 bases at J, with 9 bases in the middle. CDR1 is MGHRA, CDR2 YSYEKL, per germline. CDR3 sequence: CASSRGAAYNSPLHF. CDR3 DNA sequence: TGCGCCAGCAGCCGGGGGGCAGCCTATAATTCACCCCTCCACTTT.

This clonotype came up many times. V gene TRBV4-3 combines with J gene TRBJ1-5; 8 positions agree with TRBD1. Germline lookup yields CDR1 LGHNA and CDR2 YSLEER. This CDR3 contains 15 residues. Trimming took 0 bases from V and 3 from J; bases not matched to a gene: 1. This chain's CDR3 is CASSQDRGPNQPQHF. DNA for the CDR3: TGCGCCAGCAGCCAAGACAGGGGGCCCAATCAGCCCCAGCATTTT.

This clonotype has only a few counts. J is TRBJ2-2 and V is TRBV10-3; tentative D call: TRBD2 (6 bases). V dropped 3 bases and J dropped 5 bases, with 7 bases sitting between them. Germline CDR1 is ENHRY and CDR2 is SYGVKD. The CDR3 extends over 13 amino acids. CDR3 region: CAISERGTGELFF. DNA of the CDR3: TGTGCCATCAGTGAACGGGGGACCGGGGAGCTGTTTTTT.

This clonotype came up many times. CDR3 nucleotide sequence: TGTGCCAGCAGCCAAGATAACACTATTCAAGAGACCCAGTACTTC. Residues: CASSQDNTIQETQYF. The rearrangement uses TRBV3-1 and TRBJ2-5, with D unresolved. The CDR3 length is 15 residues. Deletions cut 0 bases from V and 2 bases from J, with 10 bases between. The germline V gene encodes CDR1 LGHDT and CDR2 YNNKEL (reference sequence).

This clonotype was detected only a few times. The rearrangement joins TRBV6-5 to TRBJ2-7; weak D call: TRBD1 (5 bases). Per the germline V gene, CDR1 is MNHEY and CDR2 is SVGAGI. Trimming pared 0 bases from V and 9 bases from J, leaving 15 bases between. The CDR3 contains 14 residues. CDR3 amino acids: CASSYSIPPGAQYF. CDR3 DNA: TGTGCCAGCAGTTACTCGATACCTCCTGGGGCGCAGTACTTC.

The rearrangement joins TRBV7-8 to TRBJ1-2; no firm D call. Germline loops: CDR1 SGHVS, CDR2 FQNEAQ. CDR3 length equals 15 residues. Trimming took off 4 bases at V and 7 bases at J, with 19 bases between the two ends. CDR3 nucleotide sequence: TGTGCCAGCAGCTCGCGCATAGGCACGTCTGCTGGCTACACCTTC. Translating it yields CASSSRIGTSAGYTF.

In this sample, this clonotype turned up a few times. The J gene is TRBJ2-2, the V gene TRBV6-5; D gene uncertain. The CDR3 runs 11 residues. V was cut by 5 bases and J by 7 bases, with 5 bases left in between. Per the germline V gene, CDR1 is MNHEY and CDR2 is SVGAGI. CDR3 nucleotide sequence: TGTGCCAGCAGTGCAGTCGGGGAGCTGTTTTTT. As protein: CASSAVGELFF.

This clonotype was observed a few times. This chain uses TRBV21-1 with TRBJ1-1; the D call in the table, TRBD1, was not verified against the DNA. TRBV21-1 represents a pseudogene. The CDR3 length is 16 residues. Here the CDR3 reads CASSNPDRGGPGEAFF. The CDR3 coding sequence is TGTGCCAGCAGCAACCCGGACAGGGGGGGGCCTGGAGAAGCTTTCTTT.

The genes are TRBV19 and TRBJ1-1; D gene ambiguous. V lost 3 bases to trimming and J lost 1 base, with 6 bases between them. The germline V gene has CDR1 LNHDA and CDR2 SQIVND (reference sequence). This CDR3 has 13 amino acids. CDR3 residues: CASSIGSNTEAFF. CDR3 DNA: TGTGCCAGTAGTATCGGCTCGAACACTGAAGCTTTCTTT.

This clonotype was counted a few times. The chain recombines TRBV20-1 with TRBJ2-1, with a weak D call TRBD2 (6 bases). The CDR3 covers 15 residues. CDR1 and CDR2 from the germline V gene are DFQATT and SNEGSKA (reference sequence). The V gene lost 1 base and the J gene lost 0 bases, with 10 bases spanning the gap. The CDR3 nucleotides read TGCAGTGCTAGAGTAGGAGGGTACTCCTACAATGAGCAGTTCTTC. Translation: CSARVGGYSYNEQFF.

This clonotype was detected a few times. This sequence joins TRBV2 and TRBJ2-1; TRBD2 is a possible D gene (6 bases). The V and J ends lost 3 bases and 8 bases respectively, with 11 bases between them. The CDR3 length is 13 residues. CDR1 and CDR2 (germline): SNHLY, FYNNEI. The CDR3 DNA reads TGTGCCAGCAGTGATGGGGGGAATGATGAGCAGTTCTTC. Protein: CASSDGGNDEQFF.

This clonotype was seen repeatedly, ten times or more. V gene TRBV7-2 combines with J gene TRBJ2-3, with D unclear. This CDR3 has 11 amino acids. Trimming removed 7 bases from V and 5 bases from J, with 7 bases in between. The V gene's germline CDR1 is SGHTA and CDR2 FQGNSA. CDR3 DNA sequence: TGTGCCAGCAAGATAGGAGATACGCAGTATTTT. Translated: CASKIGDTQYF. The variable domain in full, with the rest retrieved from reference TRBV7-2 and TRBJ2-3, is GAGVSQSPSNKVTEKGKDVELRCDPISGHTALYWYRQSLGQGLEFLIYFQGNSAPDKSGLPSDRFSAERTGGSVSTLTIQRTQQEDSAVYLCASKIGDTQYFGPGTRLTVL.